Listed below are T cell receptor beta chains from one sample, sequenced in a study of regulatory T cells in long-lasting Graves disease. TCRdb re-called the multiplex PCR reads with MiXCR, one entry per CDR3 protein. The sample consists of about 460,000 distinct CDR3 sequences, approximately 15% of them appearing once. These data also formed part of another study, on T cells in Graves' hyperthyroidism and ophthalmopathy.

The sequenced sample was peripheral blood mononuclear cells (PBMCs), obtained at new diagnosis, from a patient treated with antithyroid drugs. These receptors were obtained from a woman in her forties or fifties with Graves disease. Each CDR3 is given with its conserved first and last residue. The order of the fields is J gene, clone size, V gene, CDR3 length, D gene, CDR3 DNA, CDR3 protein. A D gene is named only where the DNA matches it firmly. Clone size, where shown, is once, few, many, or a class for clones that have expanded.

TRBJ2-1	few	TRBV7-3	19	TRBD2	TGTGCCAGCAGCATGGAGTATCTAGCGGGAGGCCGCGTTGGTAATGAGCAGTTCTTC	CASSMEYLAGGRVGNEQFF
TRBJ2-1	few	TRBV6-2/TRBV6-3	13	-	TGTGCCAGCAGTTACTCTGGGGCGAATGAGCAGTTCTTC	CASSYSGANEQFF
TRBJ2-6	few	TRBV28	16	-	TGTGCCAGCAGCGGAGGTCCCCCCTCTGGGGCCAACGTCCTGACTTTC	CASSGGPPSGANVLTF
TRBJ1-1	many	TRBV11-2	16	-	TGTGCCAGCAGCTTAGGTGGAGGGATTATCGGCACTGAAGCTTTCTTT	CASSLGGGIIGTEAFF
TRBJ2-2	few	TRBV18	15	TRBD2	TGTGCCAGCTCACCACTAGCGGGAGAGTCCGGGGAGCTGTTTTTT	CASSPLAGESGELFF
TRBJ2-3	few	TRBV2	15	-	TGTGCCAGCAGACGTGAGAGCGGAGGGGTAGATACGCAGTATTTT	CASRRESGGVDTQYF
TRBJ1-5	once	TRBV5-1	15	-	TGCGCCAGCAGTACCGGGGGACAAGAAAATCAGCCCCAGCATTTT	CASSTGGQENQPQHF
TRBJ2-3	many	TRBV7-9	16	-	TGTGCCAGCAGCATCGGAGGGGCAAGAAGCACAGATACGCAGTATTTT	CASSIGGARSTDTQYF
TRBJ2-1	many	TRBV11-2	11	-	TGTGCCAGCAGCATCGTCAATGAGCAGTTCTTC	CASSIVNEQFF
TRBJ2-1	many	TRBV28	14	-	TGTGCCAGCACCGATAGCACCTCTTACAATGAGCAGTTCTTC	CASTDSTSYNEQFF
TRBJ2-7	many	TRBV5-6	15	TRBD1	TGTGCCAGCACATCTAGGGACAGGGTACTCGGCGAGCAGTACTTC	CASTSRDRVLGEQYF
TRBJ2-4	many	TRBV12-3/TRBV12-4	16	TRBD2	TGTGCCAGCAGTCCGACTAGCGGGAGAGACAAAAACATTCAGTACTTC	CASSPTSGRDKNIQYF
TRBJ2-2	many	TRBV11-3	16	TRBD2	TGTGCCAGCAGCTTGGGAGCGGGACCGAACACCGGGGAGCTGTTTTTT	CASSLGAGPNTGELFF
TRBJ2-7	many	TRBV6-5	15	TRBD1	TGTGCCAGCAGTTACTCGAAGGGGGCGCTTAACGAGCAGTACTTC	CASSYSKGALNEQYF
TRBJ2-1	many	TRBV20-1	15	TRBD1	TGCAGTGCTAGCTTCGGGGGGGGACAGGGGGTTGAGCAGTTCTTC	CSASFGGGQGVEQFF
TRBJ1-2	few	TRBV19	16	-	TGTGCCAGTAGTATAAGCGGGCGGGAAACTTACTATGGCTACACCTTC	CASSISGRETYYGYTF
TRBJ1-5	few	TRBV6-4	14	-	TGTGCCAGCAGTGAAGCCACAGCTTATCAGCCCCAGCATTTT	CASSEATAYQPQHF
TRBJ1-2	-	TRBV27	13	-	TGTGCCACCGCAGGCGGGAGTAACTATGGCTACACCTTC	CATAGGSNYGYTF
TRBJ2-6	once	TRBV5-1	18	-	TGCGCCAGCAGCTTGGATAGATGGGGGGAGACTGGGGCCAACGTCCTGACTTTC	CASSLDRWGETGANVLTF
TRBJ1-4	-	TRBV7-9	16	-	TGTGCCAGCAGCAGCCCCTCCCGGTCGTCTAATGAAAAACTGTTTTTT	CASSSPSRSSNEKLFF
TRBJ2-5	many	TRBV12-3/TRBV12-4	15	TRBD2	TGTGCCAGCAGTTTTAGCGGGATCGTCGGCGAGACCCAGTACTTC	CASSFSGIVGETQYF
TRBJ2-5	-	TRBV29-1	14	TRBD2	TGCAGCGTCCAAGAGGGACTAGCACAAGAGACCCAGTACTTC	CSVQEGLAQETQYF
TRBJ1-4	-	TRBV5-4	14	TRBD1	TGTGCCAGCAGCATGGGGACAGGGAGTGTTAAACTGTTTTTT	CASSMGTGSVKLFF
TRBJ2-1	few	TRBV18	20	TRBD2	TGTGCCAGCTCACCACCGGAGGCGGGACTAGCGGAGAGCTCCTACAATGAGCAGTTCTTC	CASSPPEAGLAESSYNEQFF
TRBJ2-2	-	TRBV6-1	14	TRBD1	TGTGCCAGCAGAAACAGGGGTTCCACCGGGGAGCTGTTTTTT	CASRNRGSTGELFF
TRBJ2-5	-	TRBV4-1	14	-	TGCGCCAGCAGCCAAGATGAACAGGTGGAGACCCAGTACTTC	CASSQDEQVETQYF
TRBJ1-2	-	TRBV6-2/TRBV6-3	18	-	TGTGCCAGCAGTTACTCCGGGCAGGGGACGGGGTCCTTAGATGGCTACACCTTC	CASSYSGQGTGSLDGYTF
TRBJ2-1	-	TRBV6-9	16	TRBD2	TGTGCCAGCAGTTACTCCGAAGCGGGGGCTAGCGGGAATGGGTTCTTC	CASSYSEAGASGNGFF
TRBJ2-7	many	TRBV30	13	-	TGTGCCTGGAGACAGCCGCCGCCATACGAGCAGTACTTC	CAWRQPPPYEQYF